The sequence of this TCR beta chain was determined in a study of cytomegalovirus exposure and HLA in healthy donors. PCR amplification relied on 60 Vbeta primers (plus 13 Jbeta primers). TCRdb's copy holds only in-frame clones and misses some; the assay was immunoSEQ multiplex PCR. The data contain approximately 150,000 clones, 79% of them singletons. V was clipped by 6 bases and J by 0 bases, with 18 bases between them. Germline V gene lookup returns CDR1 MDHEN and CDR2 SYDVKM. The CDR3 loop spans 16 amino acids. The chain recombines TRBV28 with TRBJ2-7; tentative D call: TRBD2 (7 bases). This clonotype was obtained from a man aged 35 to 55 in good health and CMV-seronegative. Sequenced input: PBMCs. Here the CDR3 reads CASSIISGGNSYEQYF. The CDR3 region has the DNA TGTGCCAGCAGCATTATTTCGGGGGGCAACTCCTACGAGCAGTACTTC.